This T cell receptor beta chain comes out of a study of OX40 agonist ivuxolimab in advanced cancers. Study summary: All patients had ivuxolimab intravenously every 2 weeks at 0.01 to 10 mg/kg. A history of anti-PD-1, anti-PD-L1 or anti-CTLA-4 therapy was acceptable, and roughly 40% had some.

Germline CDR1 LGHNA, CDR2 YSLEER. Trimming stripped 2 bases from V and 6 bases from J, with 3 bases between. This CDR3 has 11 residues. This clone was seen a handful of times. Prior autoimmune disease or systemic immunosuppression barred patients. Sequencing used immunoSEQ multiplex PCR; TCRdb keeps in-frame clones, though not all of them. This sample has roughly 20,000 clones, with 80% to 90% found just once. The V call is TRBV4-3, the J call TRBJ2-3, with D hard to call. This TCR derives from an adult with an advanced solid tumor such as melanoma, head and neck, liver or kidney cancer. The sequencing used CD4+ or CD8+ T cells sorted from blood, collected in a trial of the OX40 agonist ivuxolimab. For the CDR3, the DNA is TGCGCCAGCAGCCAACGGGATACGCAGTATTTT. Its protein is CASSQRDTQYF.